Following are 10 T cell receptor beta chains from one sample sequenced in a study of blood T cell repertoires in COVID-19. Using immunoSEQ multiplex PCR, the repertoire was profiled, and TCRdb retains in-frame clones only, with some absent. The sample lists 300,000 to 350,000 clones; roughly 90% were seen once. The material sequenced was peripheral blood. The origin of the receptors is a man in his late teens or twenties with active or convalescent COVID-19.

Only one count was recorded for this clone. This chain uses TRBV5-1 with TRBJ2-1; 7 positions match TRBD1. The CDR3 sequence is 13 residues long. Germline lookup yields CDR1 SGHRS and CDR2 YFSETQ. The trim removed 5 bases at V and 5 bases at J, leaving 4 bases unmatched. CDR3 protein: CASRSGTDNEQFF. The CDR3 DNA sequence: TGCGCCAGCAGGTCCGGGACAGACAATGAGCAGTTCTTC.

The CDR3 here is CASSDGRLAATNEKLFF. In DNA form, the CDR3 reads TGTGCCAGCAGCGACGGGAGGCTAGCTGCAACTAATGAAAAACTGTTTTTT. The chain joins TRBV5-4 to TRBJ1-4; no clear D. Trimming pared 4 bases from V and 0 bases from J, leaving 16 bases between. CDR1 and CDR2 (germline): SGHNT, YYREEE (reference sequence). The CDR3 runs 17 residues.

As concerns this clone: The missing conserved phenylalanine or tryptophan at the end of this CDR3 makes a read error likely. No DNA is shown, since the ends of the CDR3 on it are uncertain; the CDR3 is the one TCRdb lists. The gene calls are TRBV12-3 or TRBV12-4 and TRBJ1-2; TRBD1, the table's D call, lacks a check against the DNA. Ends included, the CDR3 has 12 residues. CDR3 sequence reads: CASSSLTGLSRI.

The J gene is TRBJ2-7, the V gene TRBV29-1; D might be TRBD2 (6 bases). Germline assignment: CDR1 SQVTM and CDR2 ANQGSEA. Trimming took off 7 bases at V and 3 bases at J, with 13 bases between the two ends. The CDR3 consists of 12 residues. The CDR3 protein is CSASEGYYEQYF. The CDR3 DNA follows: TGCAGCGCATCGGAGGGTTACTACGAGCAGTACTTC.

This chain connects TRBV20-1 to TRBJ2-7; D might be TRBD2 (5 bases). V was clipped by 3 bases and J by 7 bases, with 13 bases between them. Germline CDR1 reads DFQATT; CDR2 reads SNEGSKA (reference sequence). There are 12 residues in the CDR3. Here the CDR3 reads CSASIPSGEQYF. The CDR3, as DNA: TGCAGTGCTAGTATCCCTTCGGGGGAGCAGTACTTC.

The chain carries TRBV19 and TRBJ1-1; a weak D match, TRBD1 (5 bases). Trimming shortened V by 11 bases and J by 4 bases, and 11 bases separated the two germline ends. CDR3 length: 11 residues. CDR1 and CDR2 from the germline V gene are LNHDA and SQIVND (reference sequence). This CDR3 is CAAGFGTEAFF. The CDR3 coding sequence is TGTGCCGCAGGGTTTGGCACTGAAGCTTTCTTT.

The CDR3 reads CASSQVSQGTYEQYF. For the CDR3, the DNA is TGCGCCAGCAGCCAAGTCTCCCAGGGCACCTACGAGCAGTACTTC. J is TRBJ2-7 and V is TRBV4-1; TRBD1 might be the D (5 bases). The CDR3 length is 15 residues. The germline V gene encodes CDR1 MGHRA and CDR2 YSYEKL. V lost 1 base and J lost 2, with 12 bases in between.

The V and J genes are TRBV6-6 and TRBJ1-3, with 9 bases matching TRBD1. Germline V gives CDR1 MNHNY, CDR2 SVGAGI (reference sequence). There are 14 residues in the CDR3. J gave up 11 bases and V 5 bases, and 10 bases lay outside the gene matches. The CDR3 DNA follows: TGTGCCAGCAGTACCCACGGACAGGGGAATCCCATATATTTT. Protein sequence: CASSTHGQGNPIYF.

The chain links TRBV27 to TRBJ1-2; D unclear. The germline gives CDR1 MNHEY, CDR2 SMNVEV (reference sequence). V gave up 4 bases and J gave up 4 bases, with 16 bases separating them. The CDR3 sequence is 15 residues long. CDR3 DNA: TGTGCCAGCAGTTCTCTCGAAGGCAGGCGCTATGGCTACACCTTC. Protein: CASSSLEGRRYGYTF.

CDR3 region: CATSGRTGGSGNTIYF. In DNA, the CDR3 is TGTGCCACCAGCGGTCGGACAGGGGGCTCTGGAAACACCATATATTTT. The chain links TRBV15 to TRBJ1-3; 10 bases map to TRBD1. The germline V gene encodes CDR1 LNHNV and CDR2 YYDKDF (reference sequence). Germline trimming cut 5 bases from V and 0 bases from J; bases unmatched to any gene: 4. CDR3 length equals 16 residues.